The entry below gives a single T cell receptor beta chain sequence along with its context. This same CDR3 is encoded by further DNA sequences in the sample. Here immunoSEQ multiplex PCR was the method, and the copy in TCRdb shows in-frame clones only, minus some. The sample holds millions of clones, 90% to 95% seen once. This record belongs to a study of shared clonotypes between healthy human individuals. The source of this sequence is a man between 18 and 35 years old in good health. Some clones in this sample may be carry-over from other donors' samples. Sequences were obtained from naive CD4+ T cells from PBMCs. The subset denotes: CD45RA+ positively selected.

This chain's CDR3 is CASSPGQGPYEQYF. CDR3 nucleotides: TGTGCCAGCTCACCAGGGCAGGGTCCCTACGAGCAGTACTTC. The chain has TRBV18 and TRBJ2-7; D is perhaps TRBD1 (5 bases). Trimming took 2 bases from V and 2 from J, leaving 10 bases between them. The length of the CDR3 is 14 residues. Looked up from germline, CDR1 is KGHSH and CDR2 is LQKENI.